The 27 T cell receptor beta chains below come from one sample, sequenced in a study of T-cell reconstitution after alpha-beta-depleted transplantation in children. The authors prepared the TCRbeta library with unique molecular identifiers. TCRdb re-called the PCR reads through MiXCR, storing one row per CDR3 protein. Among some 450,000 distinct CDR3 sequences, 43% were seen once, and the ten largest hold under 35%. The sample was PBMCs, taken before TCRalphabeta/CD19-depleted stem cell transplant. The receptors shown here come from a girl under 10 years old with aplastic anemia, due to receive a stem cell transplant.

This rearrangement joins TRBV28 to TRBJ1-1; 8 bases are a match to TRBD1. Germline values: CDR1 MDHEN, CDR2 SYDVKM. There are 13 residues in the CDR3. V gave up 7 bases and J gave up 4 bases; unmatched junction bases: 5. For the CDR3, the DNA is TGTGCCAGCATAGTTACAGGGGGCACTGAAGCTTTCTTT. It translates to CASIVTGGTEAFF.

This clonotype has at least ten counts. The chain combines TRBV7-2 with TRBJ2-6; D is undetermined. The CDR3 totals 13 residues. Germline values: CDR1 SGHTA, CDR2 FQGNSA. The ends were cut back, 6 bases at V and 0 bases at J, with 3 bases in the middle. For the CDR3, the DNA is TGTGCCAGCAGGGACTCTGGGGCCAACGTCCTGACTTTC. Its protein is CASRDSGANVLTF. Variable domain in full (rest from reference TRBV7-2 and TRBJ2-6): GAGVSQSPSNKVTEKGKDVELRCDPISGHTALYWYRQSLGQGLEFLIYFQGNSAPDKSGLPSDRFSAERTGGSVSTLTIQRTQQEDSAVYLCASRDSGANVLTFGAGSRLTVL.

The V and J genes are TRBV6-4 and TRBJ2-7, with D unresolved. The V gene lost 3 bases and the J gene lost 1 base, with 13 bases spanning the gap. CDR3 length equals 15 residues. The germline V gene has CDR1 MRHNA and CDR2 SNTAGT. CDR3 in DNA: TGTGCCAGCAGTGATACTTGGCCCCTATCCTACGAGCAGTACTTC. It yields the protein CASSDTWPLSYEQYF.

V gene TRBV6-1 combines with J gene TRBJ2-5, with 8 nucleotides matching TRBD2. The CDR3 runs to 15 residues. V was clipped by 3 bases and J by 6 bases; unmatched bases: 9. Germline CDR1 MNHNS, CDR2 SASEGT. CDR3 in amino acids: CASSDPGGRIKTQYF. The CDR3 DNA reads as TGTGCCAGCAGTGACCCGGGGGGGCGGATAAAGACCCAGTACTTC.

This clonotype was observed many times. The V call is TRBV18, the J call TRBJ1-5; weak D call: TRBD1 (5 bases). The V gene's germline CDR1 is KGHSH and CDR2 LQKENI. Trimming pared 4 bases from V and 7 bases from J, leaving 11 bases between. The CDR3 is 13 amino acids. For the CDR3, the DNA is TGTGCCAGCTCACTCTCGCAGGGACAGCCCCAGCATTTT. It specifies CASSLSQGQPQHF. Full variable domain (missing parts from reference TRBV18 and TRBJ1-5): NAGVMQNPRHLVRRRGQEARLRCSPMKGHSHVYWYRQLPEEGLKFMVYLQKENIIDESGMPKERFSAEFPKEGPSILRIQQVVRGDSAAYFCASSLSQGQPQHFGDGTRLSIL.

The CDR3 loop is CASRSDRGGGYTF. CDR3 in DNA: TGTGCCAGCAGATCGGACAGGGGCGGTGGCTACACCTTC. V and J are TRBV18 and TRBJ1-2; 9 bases are a match to TRBD1. The CDR3 runs to 13 residues. V shed 8 bases and J 7 bases; nucleotides not matched to a gene: 8. Germline loops: CDR1 KGHSH, CDR2 LQKENI.

The J gene is TRBJ2-3, the V gene TRBV5-1; D unclear. The V end was cut by 4 bases, the J end by 3 bases, with 12 bases between. The CDR3 contains 14 residues. Germline V gene lookup returns CDR1 SGHRS and CDR2 YFSETQ. The chain's CDR3 is CASSPADLTDTQYF. The CDR3 DNA reads TGCGCCAGCAGCCCGGCGGATTTGACAGATACGCAGTATTTT.

The chain recombines TRBV5-1 with TRBJ2-7; 7 bases are shared with TRBD1. The CDR3 spans 14 residues. CDR1 is SGHRS, CDR2 YFSETQ, per germline. The ends lost 4 bases at V and 2 bases at J; junction bases unmatched: 6. As DNA, the CDR3 is TGCGCCAGCAGCGGGGGACAGAAAACCTACGAGCAGTACTTC. Translated: CASSGGQKTYEQYF.

The chain employs TRBV20-1 and TRBJ2-5; 7 nucleotides align to TRBD2. Germline V gene data show CDR1 as DFQATT and CDR2 as SNEGSKA (reference sequence). This CDR3 contains 13 residues. V was pared by 5 bases and J by 9 bases, with 12 bases of the junction left unmatched. This CDR3 is CSAPSRGERPQYF. In nucleotides, the CDR3 is TGCAGTGCTCCCTCCCGGGGGGAGAGGCCCCAGTACTTC.

This chain links TRBV7-2 with TRBJ2-7; the match to TRBD2 covers 7 bases. V dropped 5 bases and J dropped 5; count of bases not matched to a gene: 12. This CDR3 is 15 amino acids long. CDR1 and CDR2 from the germline V gene are SGHTA and FQGNSA. Written as DNA, the CDR3 is TGTGCCAGCAGCCCTAGGGACTATCTCGGGAACGAGCAGTACTTC. Residues: CASSPRDYLGNEQYF.

The table lists this clonotype with many counts. The chain is built from TRBV18 and TRBJ1-5; tentative D call: TRBD1 (6 bases). The V end lost 6 bases, the J end lost 1 base, and 16 bases lay between the germline ends. CDR1 is KGHSH, CDR2 LQKENI, per germline. This CDR3 has 16 residues. The CDR3 here is CASSLSTGGSNQPQHF. The CDR3 DNA is TGTGCCAGCTCGCTGTCGACTGGGGGCAGCAATCAGCCCCAGCATTTT.

The V call is TRBV4-1, the J call TRBJ2-7; TRBD1 aligns across 12 bases. Germline V CDR1 and CDR2: MGHRA, YSYEKL. J gave up 4 bases and V 3 bases, and 4 bases lay outside the gene matches. The CDR3 totals 15 residues. The CDR3 loop reads CASSHMGQGAYEQYF. Here the CDR3 DNA reads TGCGCCAGCAGCCATATGGGACAGGGGGCATACGAGCAGTACTTC.

The rearrangement links TRBV29-1 to TRBJ2-5, with 10 bases aligning to TRBD1. Trimming removed 7 bases from V and 5 bases from J; junction bases left unmatched: 7. Germline-derived CDR1 and CDR2 are SQVTM and ANQGSEA. This CDR3 comprises 13 residues. In DNA form, the CDR3 reads TGCAGCGGTAGACAGGGGGCGGGGGAGACCCAGTACTTC. Amino acids: CSGRQGAGETQYF.

The chain has TRBV28 and TRBJ2-5; 14 positions match TRBD2. The CDR3 has 16 amino acids. Germline loops: CDR1 MDHEN, CDR2 SYDVKM. The V segment lost 5 bases and the J segment 3 bases; nucleotides outside the gene matches: 5. CDR3 protein: CASSPRLAGGKETQYF. Here the CDR3 DNA reads TGTGCCAGCAGTCCCCGACTAGCGGGGGGGAAAGAGACCCAGTACTTC. Looking up the rest from reference TRBV28 and TRBJ2-5 gives the full variable domain: DVKVTQSSRYLVKRTGEKVFLECVQDMDHENMFWYRQDPGLGLRLIYFSYDVKMKEKGDIPEGYSVSREKKERFSLILESASTNQTSMYLCASSPRLAGGKETQYFGPGTRLLVL.

This clonotype was detected a few times. The chain employs TRBV12-3 or TRBV12-4 and TRBJ2-3; unclear D gene. The CDR3 has 15 amino acids. Trimming cost V 7 bases and J 9 bases, with 23 bases left between them. The CDR3 loop reads CASTLSLGKGRTQYF. The CDR3 bases are TGTGCCAGCACTCTGAGCCTGGGGAAGGGTCGAACGCAGTATTTT.

The chain links TRBV20-1 to TRBJ1-1; D call uncertain. The germline V and J ends were trimmed by 4 bases and 3 bases, with 9 bases remaining between them. The germline CDR1 and CDR2 sequences are DFQATT and SNEGSKA (reference sequence). The CDR3 has 12 residues. For the CDR3, the DNA is TGCAGTGCTATGGGGTCCGACACTGAAGCTTTCTTT. Its protein is CSAMGSDTEAFF.

This clonotype was detected ten times or more. V gene TRBV20-1 combines with J gene TRBJ1-2; D not resolved. CDR3 size: 12 residues. The germline V gene encodes CDR1 DFQATT and CDR2 SNEGSKA (reference sequence). The ends were cut back, 3 bases at V and 8 bases at J, with 13 bases in the middle. In DNA, the CDR3 is TGCAGTGCTAGTGGGAAGGGCACAGGCTACACCTTC. It is translated as CSASGKGTGYTF.

The chain carries TRBV20-1 and TRBJ2-7, with D maybe TRBD1 (5 bases). This CDR3 is 13 amino acids long. Between the trimmed V and J ends, which lost 3 bases and 4 bases, there was a span of 13 bases. Germline V lookup: CDR1 DFQATT, CDR2 SNEGSKA (reference sequence). CDR3 sequence reads: CSASQQAGYEQYF. CDR3 DNA: TGCAGTGCTAGTCAACAGGCAGGATACGAGCAGTACTTC.

This clonotype was picked up many times. The gene calls are TRBV3-1 and TRBJ1-3; D remains ambiguous. V gave up 2 bases and J gave up 0 bases, with 8 bases separating them. Looked up from germline, CDR1 is LGHDT and CDR2 is YNNKEL (reference sequence). The CDR3 sequence is 15 residues long. CDR3 sequence (DNA): TGTGCCAGCAGCCAACCCGGGAACTCTGGAAACACCATATATTTT. Residues: CASSQPGNSGNTIYF.

The rearrangement joins TRBV29-1 to TRBJ2-5; 8 bases map to TRBD2. Per germline, CDR1 SQVTM and CDR2 ANQGSEA. This CDR3 is built from 12 residues. V lost 6 bases to trimming and J lost 5 bases; unmatched junction nucleotides: 5. The CDR3 DNA follows: TGCAGCGTGAGGACTAGCCGGGAGACCCAGTACTTC. Translated: CSVRTSRETQYF.

This clonotype showed up many times. Germline and junction disagree at one end, which may indicate a read error. V gene TRBV7-2 combines with J gene TRBJ2-1; 9 nucleotides match TRBD2. The CDR3 consists of 15 residues. Germline values: CDR1 SGHTA, CDR2 FQGNSA. As DNA, the CDR3 is TGCGCCAGCAGCTTGGCGGGAGGGCCCTACAATGAGCAGTTCTTC. Its translation: CASSLAGGPYNEQFF.

This sequence joins TRBV20-1 and TRBJ2-7; 8 nucleotides match TRBD2. Trimming took 6 bases from V and 6 from J; bases not matched to a gene: 4. The length of the CDR3 is 11 residues. Germline V gene data show CDR1 as DFQATT and CDR2 as SNEGSKA (reference sequence). The CDR3 region is CSAVAGLEQYF. In nucleotides, the CDR3 is TGCAGTGCGGTAGCGGGGCTCGAGCAGTACTTC.

The CDR3 here is CASSLGGEHTDTQYF. The CDR3 coding sequence is TGTGCCAGCAGTTTAGGGGGGGAACACACAGATACGCAGTATTTT. The J gene is TRBJ2-3, the V gene TRBV12-3 or TRBV12-4; D might be TRBD2 (6 bases). CDR3 size: 15 residues. The germline V and J ends were trimmed by 1 base and 2 bases, with 10 bases remaining between them.

V usage is TRBV6-4 and J usage is TRBJ2-1; TRBD2 might be the D (7 bases). Germline values: CDR1 MRHNA, CDR2 SNTAGT. The CDR3 contains 12 residues. Trimming removed 3 bases at V and 11 bases at J, with 11 bases between. The CDR3 is CASSDFGGQQFF. CDR3 DNA sequence: TGTGCCAGCAGTGATTTCGGGGGGCAGCAGTTCTTC.

The chain uses TRBV4-1 and TRBJ2-1; D is perhaps TRBD2 (6 bases). Germline V gene lookup returns CDR1 MGHRA and CDR2 YSYEKL. The CDR3 totals 16 residues. V lost 1 base, J lost 8 bases, and 18 bases lay in between. The CDR3, as DNA: TGCGCCAGCAGCCAAGGCGACCCGGGGGAGTTGGATGAGCAGTTCTTC. Translating it yields CASSQGDPGELDEQFF.

This chain links TRBV3-1 with TRBJ1-4; no firm D call. Germline V CDR1 and CDR2: LGHDT, YNNKEL (reference sequence). V lost 5 bases to trimming and J lost 8 bases, with 12 bases between them. The CDR3 consists of 13 residues. CDR3 sequence (DNA): TGTGCCAGCAGCGGCATTACTAGCGAAAAACTGTTTTTT. It yields the protein CASSGITSEKLFF.

In this sample, this clonotype turned up a few times. This rearrangement joins TRBV7-2 to TRBJ2-7, with TRBD2 matching 7 bases. CDR1 and CDR2 from the germline V gene are SGHTA and FQGNSA. The CDR3 contains 15 residues. The V segment lost 7 bases and the J segment 2 bases; nucleotides outside the gene matches: 11. In nucleotides, the CDR3 is TGTGCCAGCACCCAGGGCGGGAGTATGACCTACGAGCAGTACTTC. As protein: CASTQGGSMTYEQYF.